A selection of T cell receptor beta chains follows, all from one sample in a study of CD8 T cells in Susac syndrome. TCRdb reanalysed the immunoSEQ multiplex PCR reads using MiXCR and keeps one entry per CDR3 protein. Counted here are 100,000 or so distinct CDR3 sequences, roughly 96% occurring once; the ten biggest clones make up less than 0.35%. Sequencing was done on a sample of CD8+ T cells from PBMCs. The origin of the receptors is a human donor with Susac syndrome. Each CDR3 is given with its conserved first and last residue. Each record gives: clone size, V gene, D gene, J gene, CDR3 protein, CDR3 DNA. The D gene is left open where the match is weak. Part of the rows lack a size; the others show once, few, many or a class for expanded clones.

clone size: .
V gene: TRBV28
D gene: TRBD2
J gene: TRBJ2-1
CDR3 protein: CASSLWTSGSHEQFF
CDR3 DNA: TGTGCCAGCAGTTTGTGGACTAGCGGGAGCCATGAGCAGTTCTTC

clone size: .
V gene: TRBV12-3/TRBV12-4
D gene: .
J gene: TRBJ2-4
CDR3 protein: CASSSTRQDIQYF
CDR3 DNA: TGTGCCAGCAGTTCGACTAGACAGGACATTCAGTACTTC

clone size: .
V gene: TRBV7-8
D gene: TRBD2
J gene: TRBJ2-3
CDR3 protein: CASSHPPSGITDTQYF
CDR3 DNA: TGTGCCAGCAGCCACCCCCCTAGCGGAATAACAGATACGCAGTATTTT

clone size: .
V gene: TRBV18
D gene: .
J gene: TRBJ2-6
CDR3 protein: CASSPTPGANVLTF
CDR3 DNA: TGTGCCAGCTCACCGACACCTGGGGCCAACGTCCTGACTTTC

clone size: .
V gene: TRBV13
D gene: .
J gene: TRBJ1-1
CDR3 protein: CASSGGGAPNTEAFF
CDR3 DNA: TGTGCCAGCAGCGGTGGGGGGGCACCGAACACTGAAGCTTTCTTT

clone size: .
V gene: TRBV3-1
D gene: .
J gene: TRBJ1-2
CDR3 protein: CASSQRAVNYGYTF
CDR3 DNA: TGTGCCAGCAGCCAGCGAGCAGTGAACTATGGCTACACCTTC

clone size: .
V gene: TRBV9
D gene: .
J gene: TRBJ2-7
CDR3 protein: CASSLASGELYEQYF
CDR3 DNA: TGTGCCAGCAGCCTCGCTTCGGGGGAGTTATACGAGCAGTACTTC

clone size: .
V gene: TRBV24-1
D gene: .
J gene: TRBJ1-1
CDR3 protein: CATSDLENTRAFF
CDR3 DNA: TGTGCCACCAGTGATTTGGAGAACACGAGAGCTTTCTTT

clone size: .
V gene: TRBV9
D gene: .
J gene: TRBJ2-5
CDR3 protein: CASSGQEETQYF
CDR3 DNA: TGTGCCAGCAGCGGACAAGAAGAGACCCAGTACTTC

clone size: .
V gene: TRBV2
D gene: .
J gene: TRBJ1-1
CDR3 protein: CASSLQDAEAFF
CDR3 DNA: TGTGCCAGCAGTCTACAGGACGCTGAAGCTTTCTTT

clone size: .
V gene: TRBV11-2
D gene: .
J gene: TRBJ2-1
CDR3 protein: CASAWGTDNEQFF
CDR3 DNA: TGTGCCAGCGCCTGGGGAACAGACAATGAGCAGTTCTTC

clone size: once
V gene: TRBV6-5
D gene: TRBD2
J gene: TRBJ2-1
CDR3 protein: CASSSRDYLFF
CDR3 DNA: TGTGCCAGCAGTTCCCGGGACTATCTGTTCTTC

clone size: .
V gene: TRBV20-1
D gene: TRBD1
J gene: TRBJ2-2
CDR3 protein: CSARTGANTGELFF
CDR3 DNA: TGCAGTGCGAGGACAGGGGCCAACACCGGGGAGCTGTTTTTT

clone size: .
V gene: TRBV3-1
D gene: .
J gene: TRBJ1-4
CDR3 protein: CASSPDPVGEKLFF
CDR3 DNA: TGTGCCAGCAGCCCTGATCCGGTCGGTGAAAAACTGTTTTTT

clone size: .
V gene: TRBV3-1
D gene: .
J gene: TRBJ2-7
CDR3 protein: CASSLSTGTYEQYF
CDR3 DNA: TGTGCCAGCAGCCTTAGTACAGGGACCTACGAGCAGTACTTC